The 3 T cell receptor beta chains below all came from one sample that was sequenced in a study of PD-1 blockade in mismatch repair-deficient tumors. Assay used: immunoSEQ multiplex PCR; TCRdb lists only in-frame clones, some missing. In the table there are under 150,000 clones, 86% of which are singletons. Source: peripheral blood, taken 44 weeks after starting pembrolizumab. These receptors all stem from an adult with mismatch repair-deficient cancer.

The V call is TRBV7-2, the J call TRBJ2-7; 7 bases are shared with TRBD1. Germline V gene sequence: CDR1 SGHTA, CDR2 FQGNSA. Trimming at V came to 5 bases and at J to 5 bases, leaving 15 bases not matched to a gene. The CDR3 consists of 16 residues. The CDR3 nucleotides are TGTGCCAGCAGCACCGACCTGGGAAGGGGGCACAACGAGCAGTACTTC. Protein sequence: CASSTDLGRGHNEQYF.

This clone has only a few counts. The CDR3 DNA sequence: TGTGCCAGTACCCTAGCGGGAGAAGGCCACGAGCAGTACTTC. Translation gives CASTLAGEGHEQYF. The chain is built from TRBV11-2 and TRBJ2-7, with TRBD2 matching 10 bases. There are 14 residues in the CDR3. V lost 9 bases and J lost 5; bases outside the gene matches: 10. Germline V gene sequence: CDR1 SGHAT, CDR2 FQNNGV.

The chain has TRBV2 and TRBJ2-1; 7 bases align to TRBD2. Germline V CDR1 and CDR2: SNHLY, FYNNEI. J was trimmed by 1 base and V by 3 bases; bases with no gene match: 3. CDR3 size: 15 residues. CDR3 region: CASSDGRLSYNEQFF. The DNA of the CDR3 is TGTGCCAGCAGTGACGGGAGGCTTTCCTACAATGAGCAGTTCTTC.